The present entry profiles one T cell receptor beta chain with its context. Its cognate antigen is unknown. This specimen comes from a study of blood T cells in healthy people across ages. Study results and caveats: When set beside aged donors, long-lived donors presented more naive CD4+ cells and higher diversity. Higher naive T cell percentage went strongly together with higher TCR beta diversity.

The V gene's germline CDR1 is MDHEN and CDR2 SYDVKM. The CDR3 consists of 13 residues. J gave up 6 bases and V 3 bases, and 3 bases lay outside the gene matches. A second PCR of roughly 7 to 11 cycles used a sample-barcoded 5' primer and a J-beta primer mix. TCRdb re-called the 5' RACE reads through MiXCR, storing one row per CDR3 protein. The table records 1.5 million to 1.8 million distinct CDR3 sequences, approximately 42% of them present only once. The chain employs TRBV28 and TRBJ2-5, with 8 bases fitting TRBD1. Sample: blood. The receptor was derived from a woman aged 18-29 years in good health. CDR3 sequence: CASSLTGAQTQYF. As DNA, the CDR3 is TGTGCCAGCAGTTTGACAGGGGCGCAGACCCAGTACTTC.